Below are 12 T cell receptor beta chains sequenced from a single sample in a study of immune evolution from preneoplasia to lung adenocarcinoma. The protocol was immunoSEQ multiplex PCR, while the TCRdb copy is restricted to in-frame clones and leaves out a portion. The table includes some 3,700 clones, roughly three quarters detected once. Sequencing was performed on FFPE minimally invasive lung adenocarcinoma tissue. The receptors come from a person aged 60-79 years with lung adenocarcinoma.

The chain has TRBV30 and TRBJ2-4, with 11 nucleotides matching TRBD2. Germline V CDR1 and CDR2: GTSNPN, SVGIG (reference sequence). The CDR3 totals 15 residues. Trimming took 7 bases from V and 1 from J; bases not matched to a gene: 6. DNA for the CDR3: TGTGCCTATTTAGCGGGGGGGGTCGCCAAAAACATTCAGTACTTC. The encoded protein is CAYLAGGVAKNIQYF.

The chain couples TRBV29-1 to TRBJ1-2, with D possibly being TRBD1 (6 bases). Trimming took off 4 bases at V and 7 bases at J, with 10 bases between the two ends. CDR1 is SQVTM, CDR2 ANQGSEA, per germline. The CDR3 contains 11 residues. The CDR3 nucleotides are TGCAGCGTTGGGCACAGGGTTGGCTACACCTTC. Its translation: CSVGHRVGYTF.

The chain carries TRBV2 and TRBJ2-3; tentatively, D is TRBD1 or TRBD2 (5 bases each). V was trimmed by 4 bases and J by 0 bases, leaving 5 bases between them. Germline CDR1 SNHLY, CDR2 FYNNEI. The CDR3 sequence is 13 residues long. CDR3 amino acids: CASSGDSTDTQYF. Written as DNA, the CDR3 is TGTGCCAGCAGTGGGGACAGCACAGATACGCAGTATTTT. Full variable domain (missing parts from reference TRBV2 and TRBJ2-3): EPEVTQTPSHQVTQMGQEVILRCVPISNHLYFYWYRQILGQKVEFLVSFYNNEISEKSEIFDDQFSVERPDGSNFTLKIRSTKLEDSAMYFCASSGDSTDTQYFGPGTRLTVL.

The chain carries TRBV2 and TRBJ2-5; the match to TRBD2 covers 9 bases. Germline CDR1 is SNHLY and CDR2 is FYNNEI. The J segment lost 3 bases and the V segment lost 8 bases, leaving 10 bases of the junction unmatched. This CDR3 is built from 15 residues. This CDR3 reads CASSKASGIEETQYF. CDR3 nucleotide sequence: TGTGCCAGCTCCAAGGCTAGCGGGATTGAAGAGACCCAGTACTTC.

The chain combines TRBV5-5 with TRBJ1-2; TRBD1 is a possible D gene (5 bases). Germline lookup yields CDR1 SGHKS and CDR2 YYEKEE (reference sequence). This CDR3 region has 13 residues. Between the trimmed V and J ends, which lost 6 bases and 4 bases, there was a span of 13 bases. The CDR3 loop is CASTGGRFYGYTF. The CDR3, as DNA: TGTGCCAGCACCGGGGGACGGTTCTATGGCTACACCTTC.

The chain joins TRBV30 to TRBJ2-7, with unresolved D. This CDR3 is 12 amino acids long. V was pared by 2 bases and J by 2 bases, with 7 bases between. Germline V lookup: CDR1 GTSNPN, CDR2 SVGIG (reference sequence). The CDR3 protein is CAWSSGTYEQYF. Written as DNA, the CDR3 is TGTGCCTGGAGTTCTGGGACCTACGAGCAGTACTTC.

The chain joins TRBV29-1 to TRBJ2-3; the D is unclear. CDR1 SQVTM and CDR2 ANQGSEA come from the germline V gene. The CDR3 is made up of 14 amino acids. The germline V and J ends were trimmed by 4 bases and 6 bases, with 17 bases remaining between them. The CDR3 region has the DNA TGCAGCGTTGCCCCCGGCAACCTCAGGGATACGCAGTATTTT. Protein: CSVAPGNLRDTQYF.

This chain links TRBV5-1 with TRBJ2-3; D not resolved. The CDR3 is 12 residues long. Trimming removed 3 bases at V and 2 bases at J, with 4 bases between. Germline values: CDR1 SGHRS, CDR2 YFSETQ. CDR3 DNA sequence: TGCGCCAGCAGCTACAACACAGATACGCAGTATTTT. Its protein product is CASSYNTDTQYF.

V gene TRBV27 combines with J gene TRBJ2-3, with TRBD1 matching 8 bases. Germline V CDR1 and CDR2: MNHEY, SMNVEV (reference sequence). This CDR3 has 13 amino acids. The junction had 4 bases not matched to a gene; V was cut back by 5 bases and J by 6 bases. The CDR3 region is CASSAGDRDTQYF. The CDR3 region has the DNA TGTGCCAGCAGTGCCGGGGACAGGGATACGCAGTATTTT.

CDR3 sequence (DNA): TGTGCCAGCAGCGAAAAACGTGAAAAACTGTTTTTT. Encoded protein: CASSEKREKLFF. The chain is built from TRBV7-9 and TRBJ1-4; D uncertain. V was pared by 5 bases and J by 7 bases, with 8 bases between. The CDR3 sequence is 12 residues long. Germline V lookup: CDR1 SEHNR, CDR2 FQNEAQ (reference sequence).

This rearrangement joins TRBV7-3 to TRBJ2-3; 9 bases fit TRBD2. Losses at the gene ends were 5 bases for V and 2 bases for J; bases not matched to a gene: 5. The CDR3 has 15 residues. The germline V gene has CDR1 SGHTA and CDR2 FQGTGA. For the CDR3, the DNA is TGTGCCAGCAGCGATAGCGGGGGTTACACAGATACGCAGTATTTT. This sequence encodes CASSDSGGYTDTQYF.

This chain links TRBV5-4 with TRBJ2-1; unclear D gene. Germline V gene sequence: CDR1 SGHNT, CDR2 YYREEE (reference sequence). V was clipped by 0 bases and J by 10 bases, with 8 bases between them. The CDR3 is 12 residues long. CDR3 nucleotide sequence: TGTGCCAGCAGCTTGGGCAGCGCAGAGCAGTTCTTC. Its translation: CASSLGSAEQFF.